Listed here are 9 T cell receptor beta chains from one sample, sequenced in a study of TIL therapy for anti-PD-1-resistant metastatic lung cancer. Described time point: pre-treatment sample, taken before nivolumab and TIL therapy. Pleural nodules or supraclavicular lymph nodes made up most of the excised metastases sampled. Sequencing used immunoSEQ v3. The repertoire was sequenced with immunoSEQ multiplex PCR; TCRdb's copy has only in-frame clones and lacks some. The sample includes tens of thousands of clones, less than 75% of them seen just once. The sample was tumor tissue, taken at baseline. Source of these receptors: a person aged 25 to 85 with non-small cell lung cancer.

The chain has TRBV20-1 and TRBJ2-1, with D uncertain. Germline V gene data show CDR1 as DFQATT and CDR2 as SNEGSKA (reference sequence). CDR3 length: 10 residues. V lost 3 bases and J lost 3, with 0 bases in between. The CDR3 nucleotides are TGCAGTGCTAGCTACAATGAGCAGTTCTTC. Residues: CSASYNEQFF.

V usage is TRBV19 and J usage is TRBJ1-1; TRBD1 is a possible D gene (6 bases). V dropped 5 bases and J dropped 0 bases, with 10 bases sitting between them. CDR3 length: 14 residues. Germline CDR1 LNHDA, CDR2 SQIVND (reference sequence). CDR3 loop: CASSVRGLNTEAFF. CDR3 DNA: TGTGCCAGTAGTGTCAGGGGATTGAACACTGAAGCTTTCTTT.

The rearrangement links TRBV7-2 to TRBJ2-4, with 11 bases matching TRBD2. Germline V lookup: CDR1 SGHTA, CDR2 FQGNSA. The CDR3 is made up of 16 amino acids. With V trimmed by 5 bases and J by 5 bases, 8 bases remained unmatched. CDR3 in DNA: TGTGCCAGCAGCGGCGGTGGACTAGCGGGCCAAAACATTCAGTACTTC. This sequence encodes CASSGGGLAGQNIQYF. The full variable domain, completed using reference TRBV7-2 and TRBJ2-4, is GAGVSQSPSNKVTEKGKDVELRCDPISGHTALYWYRQSLGQGLEFLIYFQGNSAPDKSGLPSDRFSAERTGGSVSTLTIQRTQQEDSAVYLCASSGGGLAGQNIQYFGAGTRLSVL.

The rearrangement joins TRBV4-1 to TRBJ2-3, with 7 nucleotides matching TRBD2. The V and J ends lost 3 bases and 3 bases, in that order; junction bases with no gene match: 12. The germline CDR1 and CDR2 sequences are MGHRA and YSYEKL. This CDR3 is built from 17 residues. CDR3 amino acids: CASSHPLAEVVTDTQYF. CDR3 in DNA: TGCGCCAGCAGCCATCCGCTAGCGGAAGTGGTAACAGATACGCAGTATTTT.

This chain uses TRBV5-4 with TRBJ1-1, with a possible D match to TRBD1 (6 bases). Per germline, CDR1 SGHNT and CDR2 YYREEE (reference sequence). The CDR3 has 16 residues. V lost 0 bases and J 1 base, leaving 13 bases between the germline ends. CDR3 nucleotide sequence: TGTGCCAGCAGCTTGGGGATGTTGGGACAGAACACTGAAGCTTTCTTT. Its translation: CASSLGMLGQNTEAFF. Looking up the rest from reference TRBV5-4 and TRBJ1-1 gives the full variable domain: ETGVTQSPTHLIKTRGQQVTLRCSSQSGHNTVSWYQQALGQGPQFIFQYYREEENGRGNFPPRFSGLQFPNYSSELNVNALELDDSALYLCASSLGMLGQNTEAFFGQGTRLTVV.

Only one count was recorded for this clone. This chain links TRBV4-3 with TRBJ2-7; 7 bases align to TRBD2. With 4 bases clipped from V and 7 bases from J, the junction kept 16 bases outside the gene matches. This CDR3 has 16 amino acids. The germline gives CDR1 LGHNA, CDR2 YSLEER. For the CDR3, the DNA is TGCGCCAGCAGCCCCTCCGGTTGGGGGGAGGGCGGAGAGCAGTACTTC. It yields the protein CASSPSGWGEGGEQYF.

This clone was detected a few times. DNA for the CDR3: TGTGCCAGCAGCGCGGGGAGTTCACCCCTCCACTTT. Translating gives CASSAGSSPLHF. The rearrangement joins TRBV7-9 to TRBJ1-6; D is uncertain. V lost 5 bases, J lost 9 bases, and 8 bases lay in between. The CDR3 loop spans 12 amino acids. CDR1 is SEHNR, CDR2 FQNEAQ, per germline (reference sequence).

This chain connects TRBV4-1 to TRBJ1-1; D unresolved. V lost 3 bases and J lost 3, with 8 bases in between. There are 13 residues in the CDR3. Germline CDR1 MGHRA, CDR2 YSYEKL. The CDR3 spells CASSQPIDTEAFF. The CDR3 DNA reads as TGCGCCAGCAGCCAGCCGATCGACACTGAAGCTTTCTTT.

The chain is built from TRBV19 and TRBJ2-2; TRBD2 might be the D (5 bases). Germline V lookup: CDR1 LNHDA, CDR2 SQIVND (reference sequence). V was cut by 5 bases and J by 2 bases, with 9 bases left in between. The CDR3 runs to 14 residues. CDR3 DNA: TGTGCCAGTAGTCAAAGCGGCAACACCGGGGAGCTGTTTTTT. Amino acid sequence: CASSQSGNTGELFF. The complete variable domain, with remaining parts taken from reference TRBV19 and TRBJ2-2, reads DGGITQSPKYLFRKEGQNVTLSCEQNLNHDAMYWYRQDPGQGLRLIYYSQIVNDFQKGDIAEGYSVSREKKESFPLTVTSAQKNPTAFYLCASSQSGNTGELFFGEGSRLTVL.